This TCR beta chain comes out of a study of T-cell memory formation after mild COVID-19. Study in general: TCR clusters showed largely donor specificity.

Only a few counts were recorded for this clonotype. What it recognizes is unknown. Barcoded TCR alpha and TCR beta cDNA libraries with UMIs came from 5'RACE using constant-segment primers. MiXCR, applied by TCRdb to the 5' RACE reads, yields one record per CDR3 protein. The table has about 350,000 distinct CDR3 sequences, roughly 15% seen once. Germline CDR1 reads SGHTA; CDR2 reads FQGNSA. The CDR3 is 16 residues long. V was cut by 3 bases and J by 2 bases, with 15 bases left in between. Whole-study findings and limits: CD4/CD8 balance characterized clones contracting day 15 to 85, and CD4+ skew characterized later expanders. Some clones that responded were present in memory (sampled pre-infection), which suggests cross-reactive memory joined.

The source material was PBMCs or a T cell subset sorted from them (not recorded which). The TCR was taken from a man between 18 and 35 years old who had mild COVID-19 (a few samples of this study predate the infection). Cell type and time point are not known. This chain links TRBV7-2 with TRBJ2-3; D gene uncertain. The CDR3 spells CASSLNGLWNTDTQYF. DNA for the CDR3: TGTGCCAGCAGCTTGAACGGGCTGTGGAACACAGATACGCAGTATTTT.